This T cell receptor (beta chain) was recorded in a study of neoadjuvant anti-PD-1 for oral cavity cancer. Germline V CDR1 and CDR2: MNHNY, SVGAGI (reference sequence). This CDR3 is built from 13 residues. Trimming took 7 bases from V and 14 from J; bases not matched to a gene: 9. Noted time point: after neoadjuvant nivolumab, at surgical resection. TCRdb keeps only in-frame clones here, not all; method: immunoSEQ multiplex PCR. The sample contains about 68,000 clones, around 84% of which appear only once. This TCR was recovered from a person aged 40-85 years with oral cavity squamous cell carcinoma. Here the sequenced sample was PBMCs, taken after nivolumab (anti-PD-1) treatment. V and J are TRBV6-6 and TRBJ2-1, with 12 positions matching TRBD2. CDR3 loop: CASTPLAGGYKFF. In nucleotides, the CDR3 is TGTGCCAGCACCCCTCTAGCGGGAGGGTATAAGTTCTTC.